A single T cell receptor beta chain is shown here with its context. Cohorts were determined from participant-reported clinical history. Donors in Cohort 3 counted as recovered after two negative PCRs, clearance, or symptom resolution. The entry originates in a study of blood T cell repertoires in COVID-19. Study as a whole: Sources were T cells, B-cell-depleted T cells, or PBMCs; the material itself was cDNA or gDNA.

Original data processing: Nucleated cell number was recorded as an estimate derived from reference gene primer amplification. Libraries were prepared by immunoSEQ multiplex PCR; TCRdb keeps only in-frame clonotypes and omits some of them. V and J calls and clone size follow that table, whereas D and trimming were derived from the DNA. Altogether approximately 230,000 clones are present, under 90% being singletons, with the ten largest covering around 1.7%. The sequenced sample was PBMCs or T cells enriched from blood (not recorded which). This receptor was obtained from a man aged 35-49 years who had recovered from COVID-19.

For the CDR3, the DNA is TGTGCCAGCAGCTTGGTACAGAACTATGGCTACACCTTC. The encoded protein is CASSLVQNYGYTF. This chain joins TRBV5-6 and TRBJ1-2; D gene ambiguous. Looked up from germline, CDR1 is SGHDT and CDR2 is YYEEEE. CDR3 length: 13 amino acids. Trimming took 0 bases from V and 2 from J, leaving 5 bases between them.